This TCR beta chain was recovered during a study of cytomegalovirus exposure and HLA in healthy donors. Trimming cost V 5 bases and J 4 bases; bases outside gene matches: 10. The CDR3 totals 16 residues. Looked up from germline, CDR1 is SGHVS and CDR2 is FNYEAQ. PCR involved 60 Vbeta and 13 Jbeta primers. The protocol was immunoSEQ multiplex PCR, while the TCRdb copy is restricted to in-frame clones and leaves out a portion. The profile shows 100,000 to 150,000 clones, approximately 80% of them singletons. The chain has TRBV7-6 and TRBJ1-1; TRBD1 aligns across 10 bases. The TCR was taken from a boy aged 2 to 10 in good health and CMV-seronegative. Sample: PBMCs. The CDR3: CASSPTGQGYATEAFF. The CDR3 coding sequence is TGTGCCAGCAGCCCGACGGGACAGGGGTATGCCACTGAAGCTTTCTTT.